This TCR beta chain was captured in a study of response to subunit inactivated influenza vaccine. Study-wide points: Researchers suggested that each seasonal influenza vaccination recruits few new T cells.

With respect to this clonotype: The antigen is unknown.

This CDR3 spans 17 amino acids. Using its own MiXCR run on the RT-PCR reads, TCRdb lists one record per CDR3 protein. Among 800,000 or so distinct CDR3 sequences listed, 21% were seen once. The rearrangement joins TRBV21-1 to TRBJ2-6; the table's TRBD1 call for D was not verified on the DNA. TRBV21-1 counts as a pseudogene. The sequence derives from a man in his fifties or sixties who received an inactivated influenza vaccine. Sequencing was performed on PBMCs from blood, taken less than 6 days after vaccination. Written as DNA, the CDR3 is TGTGCCAGCAGCAAATGGGGCGGAGACTCTGGGGCCAACGTCCTGACTTTC. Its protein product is CASSKWGGDSGANVLTF.